Sequencing of this TCR beta chain was carried out in a study of cytomegalovirus exposure and HLA in healthy donors. About the study: The Caucasian-associated ancestry cluster held roughly 78% of roughly 370 genotyped donors. Notes on the study in general: Whilst most TCR sequences proved rare, a subset of public TCRs occurred across many donors. Across all donors, roughly uniform sequencing depth was an assumption of the presence/absence analyses. A later analysis by the authors found several of the most significant clusters apparently linked to common viral pathogens.

13 Jbeta primers and 60 Vbeta primers were used for the PCR. Method: immunoSEQ multiplex PCR; TCRdb's copy keeps in-frame clones and lacks some. The sample yields 150,000 to 200,000 clones, roughly 72% seen once. A word on this clone: The antigen is unknown.

This CDR3 has 14 amino acids. V was shortened by 0 bases and J by 4 bases, with 9 bases between the two germline ends. Germline V gives CDR1 LGHNA, CDR2 YSLEER. The clonotype comes from a woman in her 30s in good health and CMV-seropositive. The material sequenced was PBMCs. V usage is TRBV4-3 and J usage is TRBJ1-2, with D uncertain. This chain's CDR3 is CASSQDRDGYGYTF. The CDR3 coding sequence is TGCGCCAGCAGCCAAGATCGAGATGGCTATGGCTACACCTTC.